The entry below describes one TCR beta chain. The antigen is not known. In the PCR, 60 Vbeta and 13 Jbeta primers were used. Per the authors' pipeline: Later work found approximately 87 million unique TCR beta chains, with some 11 million shared. Repertoires were generated with immunoSEQ multiplex PCR, while TCRdb's copy carries only in-frame clones and drops some. The V and J calls and the clone size are those of that table, but D and trimming were determined from the DNA. This table holds approximately 150,000 clones, 68% found once. The germline V and J ends were trimmed by 3 bases and 1 base, with 18 bases remaining between them. Looked up from germline, CDR1 is KGHSH and CDR2 is LQKENI. The CDR3 is 17 residues long. This specimen comes from a study of cytomegalovirus exposure and HLA in healthy donors. Study-level results: The study carried out a later analysis of TCR beta sequences. It associated some 17,000 of them with specific HLA alleles at a false discovery rate of 0.05. Most of the TCR beta V segments (in an earlier analysis) were productive either about 90% or about 30% of the time.

Donors had nominal health at sampling but likely had unrecorded immune exposures. Sequencing input: PBMCs. The chain has TRBV18 and TRBJ1-1, with D perhaps TRBD1 (5 bases). The source is a middle-aged woman in good health and CMV-seropositive. CDR3 DNA: TGTGCCAGCTCACCCCAGGGCAGCCGATCTACGAACACTGAAGCTTTCTTT. Translating it yields CASSPQGSRSTNTEAFF.